This T cell receptor (beta chain) was observed in a study of blood T cell repertoires in COVID-19. Across the study: COVID-19 samples, acute and convalescent, were from the United States, Italy and Spain.

Original data processing: By means of reference gene primer amplification, nucleated cell counts were estimated. Assay: immunoSEQ multiplex PCR; the TCRdb copy retains only in-frame clones and omits some. V and J calls plus clone size are reproduced from that table; the DNA served to infer D and trimming. Seen here are 200,000 to 300,000 clones, approximately 85% observed once, and the top ten hold 9.1%. The ends lost 0 bases at V and 3 bases at J; junction bases unmatched: 4. Per the germline V gene, CDR1 is SGHDN and CDR2 is FVKESK. The CDR3 consists of 15 residues. This receptor was identified in a woman aged 45-65 years with acute COVID-19. The genes are TRBV14 and TRBJ1-1; 7 bases are a match to TRBD1. Sequencing was performed on PBMCs or T cells enriched from blood (not recorded which). In nucleotides, the CDR3 is TGTGCCAGCAGCCAAGAGACAGGGCGGTACACTGAAGCTTTCTTT. Translation gives CASSQETGRYTEAFF.